This TCR beta chain was obtained from a study of blood T cell repertoires in COVID-19. Assay: immunoSEQ multiplex PCR; the TCRdb copy retains only in-frame clones and omits some. The sample includes some 330,000 clones, around 87% of them seen just once. Germline V CDR1 and CDR2: SNHLY, FYNNEI. Deletions cut 6 bases from V and 0 bases from J, with 12 bases between. CDR3 length equals 16 residues. The study recruited people aged about 18 to 95 years across under 25 US areas. Sequencing used PBMCs or T cells enriched from blood (not recorded which). The clonotype originates from a man aged 35 to 55 in a cohort exposed to, infected with or recovered from COVID-19 (not recorded which). The chain employs TRBV2 and TRBJ1-6, with no clear D. Written as DNA, the CDR3 is TGTGCCAGCAGCTTAGACCGGAGCTCCTATAATTCACCCCTCCACTTT. Translated: CASSLDRSSYNSPLHF.